The sequence of this T cell receptor beta chain was determined in a study of blood T cell repertoires in COVID-19. Looking at the study overall: In each case, the material was cDNA or gDNA derived from T cells, B-cell-depleted T cells, or PBMCs.

V shed 3 bases and J shed 8 bases, with 5 bases lying between them. The CDR3 loop spans 11 amino acids. Libraries were prepared by immunoSEQ multiplex PCR; TCRdb keeps only in-frame clonotypes and omits some of them. In the table there are fewer than 300,000 clones, 88% of which are singletons. V and J are TRBV12-3 or TRBV12-4 and TRBJ1-5; D is uncertain. The specimen sequenced was peripheral blood. The receptor was isolated from a woman aged 25 to 39 with acute or convalescent COVID-19. The CDR3 protein is CASSFSEPQHF. The CDR3 DNA follows: TGTGCCAGCAGTTTCTCGGAGCCCCAGCATTTT.